This TCR beta chain was captured by sequencing in a study of cytomegalovirus exposure and HLA in healthy donors. A word on this clone: Its specificity is unknown.

The PCR had 60 Vbeta and 13 Jbeta primers. The repertoire was sequenced with immunoSEQ multiplex PCR; TCRdb's copy has only in-frame clones and lacks some. The data hold approximately 160,000 clones, with just under 85% observed a single time. Overall study results and limits: Later examination showed HLA-associated TCR beta chains had greater clonal expansion than equally common others. The later analysis indicated that the majority of CMV-associated TCR beta chains appeared HLA-restricted.

All the people who gave samples were healthy bone marrow donors. The specimen sequenced was PBMCs. This receptor was identified in a girl aged 5-17 years in good health and CMV-seropositive.

This CDR3 is CASSIGWGSCEAFF. DNA of the CDR3: TGTGCCAGTAGTATAGGATGGGGCAGCTGTGAAGCTTTCTTT. The gene calls are TRBV19 and TRBJ1-1, with D possibly matching TRBD1 (5 bases). Germline V gene sequence: CDR1 LNHDA, CDR2 SQIVND (reference sequence). The CDR3 consists of 14 residues. V was shortened by 1 base and J by 7 bases, with 13 bases between the two germline ends.